This entry lists 25 T cell receptor beta chains sequenced from one sample in a study of shared clonotypes between healthy human individuals. Some clones are missing from TCRdb's copy, which holds only in-frame ones; the method was immunoSEQ multiplex PCR. Of about 710,000 clones listed, roughly 72% were seen once; the top ten hold more than 1.5%. Sequencing input: memory CD4+ T cells sorted from blood. As to subset: CD45RA-negative fraction. The receptors here all came from a woman younger than 45 in good health.

This chain connects TRBV6-5 to TRBJ2-5, with TRBD2 matching over 9 bases. This CDR3 region has 15 residues. With V trimmed by 6 bases and J by 3 bases, 8 bases remained unmatched. Germline CDR1 and CDR2: MNHEY and SVGAGI. CDR3 DNA sequence: TGTGCCAGCAGCTGGGTAGGCGGGAGGGAAGAGACCCAGTACTTC. It translates to CASSWVGGREETQYF.

The rearrangement uses TRBV11-2 and TRBJ2-2; possibly TRBD1 or TRBD2 for D (5 bases each). The length of the CDR3 is 15 residues. Germline V lookup: CDR1 SGHAT, CDR2 FQNNGV. The V and J ends lost 4 bases and 6 bases respectively, with 15 bases between them. CDR3 in amino acids: CASSSGTHGAGELFF. The CDR3 bases are TGTGCCAGCAGCTCCGGGACCCATGGCGCCGGGGAGCTGTTTTTT.

The chain is built from TRBV27 and TRBJ1-5, with D maybe TRBD1 (5 bases). Germline V gene data show CDR1 as MNHEY and CDR2 as SMNVEV (reference sequence). CDR3 size: 13 residues. The V end lost 4 bases, the J end lost 5 bases, and 9 bases lay between the germline ends. CDR3 amino acids: CASSWTRDQPQHF. The CDR3 DNA sequence: TGTGCCAGCAGTTGGACCAGGGATCAGCCCCAGCATTTT.

The rearrangement uses TRBV4-1 and TRBJ2-7; 8 positions agree with TRBD2. CDR1 is MGHRA and CDR2 is YSYEKL in the germline V gene. The CDR3 loop spans 16 amino acids. Trimming removed 2 bases from V and 9 bases from J; junction bases left unmatched: 15. CDR3 amino acids: CASSQSGTRGPNVQYF. The CDR3 coding sequence is TGCGCCAGCAGCCAATCGGGGACTAGAGGTCCTAACGTGCAGTACTTC.

The gene calls are TRBV10-1 and TRBJ1-5; 9 bases match TRBD1. In germline, CDR1 is WNHNN, CDR2 SYGVQD (reference sequence). This CDR3 has 17 residues. V shed 4 bases and J 2 bases; nucleotides not matched to a gene: 9. CDR3 DNA: TGCGCCAGCAGTGGGGGGGACAGGGAGGGTCGCAATCAGCCCCAGCATTTT. The encoded protein is CASSGGDREGRNQPQHF.

Of note for this clone: The same CDR3 is also encoded by other DNA sequences in this sample. The chain combines TRBV18 with TRBJ2-7, with 9 bases identical to TRBD1. The germline CDR1 and CDR2 sequences are KGHSH and LQKENI. V dropped 5 bases and J dropped 2; count of bases not matched to a gene: 4. This CDR3 has 14 amino acids. In DNA form, the CDR3 reads TGTGCCAGCTCAACAGGGGGCATCCCCTACGAGCAGTACTTC. This codes for CASSTGGIPYEQYF.

The chain carries TRBV7-2 and TRBJ1-1, with D perhaps TRBD1 (5 bases). Germline-derived CDR1 and CDR2 are SGHTA and FQGNSA. V lost 2 bases to trimming and J lost 5 bases, with 12 bases between them. This CDR3 contains 14 residues. CDR3 sequence (DNA): TGTGCCAGCAGCTTATCAGGGATCAATACTGAAGCTTTCTTT. Amino acid sequence: CASSLSGINTEAFF.

This clone was recorded a few times. V gene TRBV5-1 combines with J gene TRBJ2-2; perhaps TRBD2 as D (5 bases). V was pared by 3 bases and J by 4 bases, with 13 bases between. The CDR3 covers 15 residues. Germline-derived CDR1 and CDR2 are SGHRS and YFSETQ. In DNA form, the CDR3 reads TGCGCCAGCAGCTCTAGCTTTGGGGTCACCGGGGAGCTGTTTTTT. Its protein product is CASSSSFGVTGELFF. The whole variable domain, remainder taken from reference TRBV5-1 and TRBJ2-2, is KAGVTQTPRYLIKTRGQQVTLSCSPISGHRSVSWYQQTPGQGLQFLFEYFSETQRNKGNFPGRFSGRQFSNSRSEMNVSTLELGDSALYLCASSSSFGVTGELFFGEGSRLTVL.

Points on this clone: Other DNA sequences in this specimen translate into the identical CDR3. This chain joins TRBV19 and TRBJ2-2; tentatively, D is TRBD1 (5 bases). The CDR3 sequence is 15 residues long. CDR1 is LNHDA and CDR2 is SQIVND in the germline V gene (reference sequence). The germline V and J ends were trimmed by 3 bases and 2 bases, with 10 bases remaining between them. The CDR3 coding sequence is TGTGCCAGTAGTATCAGGACACCTAACACCGGGGAGCTGTTTTTT. The encoded protein is CASSIRTPNTGELFF.

The chain combines TRBV11-3 with TRBJ1-1; the match to TRBD1 covers 10 bases. This CDR3 has 12 amino acids. The germline V gene encodes CDR1 SGHNT and CDR2 YENEEA. Trimming removed 5 bases from V and 11 bases from J; junction bases left unmatched: 5. The CDR3 loop is CASSTGQGVAFF. CDR3 DNA: TGTGCCAGCAGCACTGGACAGGGGGTGGCTTTCTTT.

As for this clone: At one end, the junction sequence differs from germline, possibly due to a read error. The chain employs TRBV11-2 and TRBJ1-4; D ambiguous. Germline values: CDR1 SGHAT, CDR2 FQNNGV. This CDR3 comprises 13 residues. Here the CDR3 DNA reads TGTGCCAGCAGCTTAGTTGGATCGGAAAAGCTGTTTTTT. Translation: CASSLVGSEKLFF.

This clone has at least ten counts. This chain connects TRBV13 to TRBJ2-4; tentatively, D is TRBD2 (5 bases). V lost 2 bases and J lost 3, with 11 bases in between. The CDR3 is 15 amino acids. Germline CDR1 reads PRHDT; CDR2 reads FYEKMQ (reference sequence). DNA for the CDR3: TGTGCCAGCAGCTTAAAGGCGGGTAGCAAAAACATTCAGTACTTC. This encodes CASSLKAGSKNIQYF.

The chain employs TRBV10-3 and TRBJ2-7; D tentatively reads TRBD1 or TRBD2 (6 bases each). CDR3 length equals 13 residues. Trimming took 0 bases from V and 9 from J, leaving 12 bases between them. The germline gives CDR1 ENHRY, CDR2 SYGVKD. In nucleotides, the CDR3 is TGTGCCATCAGTGAGTCGTTGGGGGGCGGGCAGTACTTC. Translating gives CAISESLGGGQYF.

The DNA of the CDR3 is TGTGCCTGGAGTGTACTCGGGAACCCAGAGACCCAGTACTTC. It translates to CAWSVLGNPETQYF. This rearrangement joins TRBV30 to TRBJ2-5; tentative D call: TRBD2 (5 bases). Trimming took off 0 bases at V and 4 bases at J, with 12 bases between the two ends. Per the germline V gene, CDR1 is GTSNPN and CDR2 is SVGIG (reference sequence). This CDR3 is built from 14 residues.

The chain recombines TRBV11-3 with TRBJ2-3, with 13 nucleotides matching TRBD2. Germline values: CDR1 SGHNT, CDR2 YENEEA. V gave up 3 bases and J gave up 2 bases; unmatched junction bases: 5. The CDR3 covers 17 residues. The CDR3: CASSLGLAGPDTDTQYF. The CDR3 DNA sequence: TGTGCCAGCAGCTTGGGACTAGCGGGACCGGACACAGATACGCAGTATTTT.

To note about this clone: A far larger clone differs by one base, so this is likely a read error. V is TRBV19 and J is TRBJ2-7; D is unresolved. CDR3 length: 16 amino acids. Germline V gene lookup returns CDR1 LNHDA and CDR2 SQIVND (reference sequence). CDR3 amino acids: CTSSIDPSLASYEQYF. CDR3 sequence (DNA): TGTACCAGTAGTATAGACCCCTCGTTGGCCTCCTACGAGCAGTACTTC. The variable domain in full, completed from reference TRBV19 and TRBJ2-7, reads DGGITQSPKYLFRKEGQNVTLSCEQNLNHDAMYWYRQDPGQGLRLIYYSQIVNDFQKGDIAEGYSVSREKKESFPLTVTSAQKNPTAFYLCTSSIDPSLASYEQYFGPGTRLTVT.

The chain has TRBV6-5 and TRBJ1-2; D ambiguous. Trimming pared 5 bases from V and 8 bases from J, leaving 18 bases between. From germline, CDR1 is MNHEY and CDR2 SVGAGI. This CDR3 comprises 14 residues. This CDR3 reads CASSQEPGVGGYTF. In DNA form, the CDR3 reads TGTGCCAGCAGTCAGGAGCCAGGAGTGGGAGGCTACACCTTC.

About this clone itself: With only one base between it and a far larger clone, this is likely a read error. In the same sample, other DNA sequences code for this CDR3. This chain joins TRBV19 and TRBJ1-5; D unclear. CDR3 length equals 14 residues. CDR1 is LNHDA and CDR2 is SQIVND in the germline V gene (reference sequence). V was pared by 1 base and J by 2 bases, with 6 bases between. For the CDR3, the DNA is TGTGCCAGTAGTATAGCCGGGGGCAATCAGCCCCAGCATTTT. This translates into CASSIAGGNQPQHF. The variable domain in full, completed from reference TRBV19 and TRBJ1-5, reads DGGITQSPKYLFRKEGQNVTLSCEQNLNHDAMYWYRQDPGQGLRLIYYSQIVNDFQKGDIAEGYSVSREKKESFPLTVTSAQKNPTAFYLCASSIAGGNQPQHFGDGTRLSIL.

The chain employs TRBV5-1 and TRBJ2-3; 10 nucleotides align to TRBD2. Germline CDR1 is SGHRS and CDR2 is YFSETQ. V lost 4 bases, J lost 1 base, and 6 bases stayed unmatched. This CDR3 contains 16 residues. CDR3 bases: TGCGCCAGCAGCACCGGACTAGCGGCCGGCACAGATACGCAGTATTTT. Residues: CASSTGLAAGTDTQYF.

This chain connects TRBV4-1 to TRBJ1-2; no clear D gene. The CDR3 covers 15 residues. Trimming left V 1 base short and J 1 base short, with 10 bases between. Germline V gene data show CDR1 as MGHRA and CDR2 as YSYEKL. The DNA for the CDR3 is TGCGCCAGCAGCCAAGTTAGGCCTCTTAACTATGGCTACACCTTC. Translating it yields CASSQVRPLNYGYTF.

This chain joins TRBV4-1 and TRBJ2-5; unclear D gene. The J call is in doubt because the DNA end fits TRBJ2-7 better. In germline, CDR1 is MGHRA, CDR2 YSYEKL. The CDR3 sequence is 13 residues long. The chain's CDR3 is CASSPLLFYEQYF. CDR3 nucleotides: TGCGCCAGCAGCCCCCTACTTTTCTACGAGCAGTACTTC.

J is TRBJ2-7 and V is TRBV7-9; D possibly corresponds to TRBD1 (5 bases). CDR3 length: 12 residues. Germline V gene data show CDR1 as SEHNR and CDR2 as FQNEAQ (reference sequence). Trimming took off 5 bases at V and 7 bases at J, with 12 bases between the two ends. For the CDR3, the DNA is TGTGCCAGCAGCCTTGACAGCCTAGAGCAGTACTTC. It codes for CASSLDSLEQYF. Based on the CDR3 plus reference TRBV7-9 and TRBJ2-7, the full variable domain is DTGVSQNPRHKITKRGQNVTFRCDPISEHNRLYWYRQTLGQGPEFLTYFQNEAQLEKSRLLSDRFSAERPKGSFSTLEIQRTEQGDSAMYLCASSLDSLEQYFGPGTRLTVT.

The chain combines TRBV6-5 with TRBJ2-1; TRBD2 matches 12 bases. The CDR3 consists of 14 residues. Germline V lookup: CDR1 MNHEY, CDR2 SVGAGI. The ends lost 7 bases at V and 5 bases at J; junction bases unmatched: 3. CDR3 in amino acids: CASTRTSGNNEQFF. The CDR3 DNA follows: TGTGCCAGCACCCGGACTAGCGGGAACAATGAGCAGTTCTTC.

J is TRBJ1-5 and V is TRBV6-5; 7 nucleotides agree with TRBD1. The length of the CDR3 is 16 residues. Germline V lookup: CDR1 MNHEY, CDR2 SVGAGI. The trim removed 0 bases at V and 6 bases at J, leaving 8 bases unmatched. CDR3 protein: CASSYSKGTEGQPQHF. The DNA of the CDR3 is TGTGCCAGCAGTTACTCGAAGGGGACAGAGGGTCAGCCCCAGCATTTT.

V usage is TRBV6-1 and J usage is TRBJ2-1; D possibly corresponds to TRBD2 (7 bases). This CDR3 has 14 residues. The V and J ends lost 10 bases and 8 bases respectively, with 21 bases between them. In germline, CDR1 is MNHNS, CDR2 SASEGT. CDR3 in amino acids: CATIRGGWEDEQFF. For the CDR3, the DNA is TGTGCCACCATAAGGGGGGGTTGGGAGGATGAGCAGTTCTTC.